These 10 T cell receptor beta chains were all obtained from the same sample, sequenced in a study of spatial heterogeneity in lung cancer. Study-level results: Tumors with more nonsynonymous mutations had more expanded intratumoral alpha and beta TCRs.

Time point indicated: sample taken at primary tumor resection. Which antigens these TCRs recognize remains unknown. TCRdb re-called the 5' RACE reads with MiXCR, one entry per CDR3 protein. The data show around 13,000 distinct CDR3 sequences, with 3.5% to 4.5% seen just once and 6% to 8.5% held by the top ten. Sequencing was performed on lung tumor tissue, taken at surgery. The origin of the receptors is a male donor with early-stage non-small cell lung cancer.

This clonotype was seen ten or more times. V and J are TRBV9 and TRBJ1-5; 8 bases map to TRBD1. Germline-derived CDR1 and CDR2 are SGDLS and YYNGEE. The CDR3 has 15 amino acids. Trimming cost V 2 bases and J 4 bases; bases outside gene matches: 5. CDR3 amino acids: CASSVSGTGNQPQHF. DNA for the CDR3: TGTGCCAGCAGCGTCTCCGGGACAGGTAATCAGCCCCAGCATTTT.

This clonotype was seen a handful of times. CDR3 amino acids: CASSLNGGPRSYEQYV. In nucleotides, the CDR3 is TGTGCCAGCAGCTTGAATGGCGGGCCACGCTCCTACGAGCAGTACGTC. This chain links TRBV11-2 with TRBJ2-7, with a tentative D call TRBD2 (5 bases). CDR3 length: 16 residues. Trimming removed 3 bases at V and 0 bases at J, with 15 bases between. The germline V gene has CDR1 SGHAT and CDR2 FQNNGV.

This clonotype ranks as medium-sized (0.01 to 0.1%). The chain has TRBV4-3 and TRBJ1-2, with 10 bases lining up with TRBD1. The junction had 5 bases not matched to a gene; V was cut back by 1 base and J by 6 bases. The V gene's germline CDR1 is LGHNA and CDR2 YSLEER. The CDR3 is 15 amino acids. The CDR3 loop reads CASSQVGQGDHGYTF. CDR3 DNA: TGCGCCAGCAGCCAAGTAGGACAGGGGGATCATGGCTACACCTTC.

This clonotype ranks as medium-sized (0.01 to 0.1%). The V call is TRBV15, the J call TRBJ2-3, with a weak D call TRBD1 (5 bases). Germline-derived CDR1 and CDR2 are LNHNV and YYDKDF (reference sequence). Trimming shortened V by 8 bases and J by 6 bases, and 12 bases separated the two germline ends. The CDR3 contains 12 residues. DNA for the CDR3: TGTGCCACCGCCAGGGCGTGGGATACGCAGTATTTT. Translating gives CATARAWDTQYF.

This clonotype was detected many times. The chain uses TRBV11-2 and TRBJ1-1; possibly TRBD1 for D (6 bases). Germline CDR1 and CDR2: SGHAT and FQNNGV. With 1 base removed from V and 3 bases from J, the gap between germline ends came to 9 bases. This CDR3 contains 14 residues. This CDR3 reads CASSLGGPDTEAFF. The CDR3 DNA reads as TGTGCCAGCAGCTTAGGGGGGCCGGACACTGAAGCTTTCTTT.

Many counts were recorded for this clonotype. The chain couples TRBV24-1 to TRBJ1-5, with 8 bases lining up with TRBD1. The CDR3 totals 16 residues. Germline CDR1 reads KGHDR; CDR2 reads SFDVKD. V was pared by 3 bases and J by 5 bases, with 8 bases of the junction left unmatched. In nucleotides, the CDR3 is TGTGCCACCAGTGATGACAGGGGAGGAGGTTATCAGCCCCAGCATTTT. Translated: CATSDDRGGGYQPQHF.

This clonotype was picked up a small number of times. A clone one base away is much larger, so this may be a read error. The rearrangement joins TRBV15 to TRBJ2-5; TRBD1 might be the D (5 bases). The CDR3 contains 17 residues. V lost 7 bases, J lost 2 bases, and 23 bases lay in between. Germline V CDR1 and CDR2: LNHNV, YYDKDF (reference sequence). The CDR3: CATTSPTGGRTQETQYF. CDR3 in DNA: TGTGCCACCACCTCCCCCACGGGCGGCCGGACACAAGAGACCCAGTACTTC.

This clonotype came up a few times. V usage is TRBV7-2 and J usage is TRBJ2-1; 9 bases fit TRBD2. The CDR3 runs 17 residues. The V segment lost 0 bases and the J segment 7 bases; nucleotides outside the gene matches: 10. Germline lookup yields CDR1 SGHTA and CDR2 FQGNSA. The chain's CDR3 is CASSLALSGGVRNEQFF. Written as DNA, the CDR3 is TGTGCCAGCAGCTTAGCTCTTAGCGGGGGAGTACGTAATGAGCAGTTCTTC.

This clonotype was detected ten times or more. The chain couples TRBV11-2 to TRBJ1-1, with D perhaps TRBD1 (5 bases). Per the germline V gene, CDR1 is SGHAT and CDR2 is FQNNGV. V lost 0 bases and J 6 bases, leaving 14 bases between the germline ends. The CDR3 runs to 15 residues. CDR3 bases: TGTGCCAGCAGCTTAGAAAGGGGTGGGAGCGCTGAAGCTTTCTTT. It yields the protein CASSLERGGSAEAFF. The entire variable domain, with the rest obtained from reference TRBV11-2 and TRBJ1-1, is as follows: EAGVAQSPRYKIIEKRQSVAFWCNPISGHATLYWYQQILGQGPKLLIQFQNNGVVDDSQLPKDRFSAERLKGVDSTLKIQPAKLEDSAVYLCASSLERGGSAEAFFGQGTRLTVV.

This clonotype appeared many times. The chain recombines TRBV5-4 with TRBJ2-7; the D gene could be TRBD1 or TRBD2 (5 bases each). V gave up 4 bases and J gave up 3 bases, with 14 bases separating them. CDR1 and CDR2 (germline): SGHNT, YYREEE (reference sequence). This CDR3 contains 14 residues. The CDR3 is CASSRGAGGYEQYV. The DNA of the CDR3 is TGTGCCAGCAGCCGAGGGGCAGGCGGCTACGAGCAGTACGTC.